This record concerns one TCR beta chain sequence. What it binds is unknown. The trim removed 5 bases at V and 5 bases at J, leaving 11 bases unmatched. There are 16 residues in the CDR3. Per germline, CDR1 PRHDT and CDR2 FYEKMQ (reference sequence). These data originate in a study of blood T cells in healthy people across ages. In the study overall: About one barcoded beta molecule per two T cells was captured by template switching.

Each donor gave roughly 10 milliliters of peripheral blood. PCR was performed a second time for roughly 7 to 12 cycles using a sample-barcoded 5' primer and a J-beta primer mix. TCRdb itself ran the 5' RACE reads through MiXCR, one entry per CDR3 protein. The table has approximately 680,000 distinct CDR3 sequences, around 32% seen once. General observations from the study: There was no known CMV status for donors, so expanded clonotype changes were possibly confounded. Diversity of TCR beta per million T cells declined in a roughly linear way with age.

Sequencing used blood. The source is a woman aged 80 or over in good health. The rearrangement joins TRBV13 to TRBJ2-3, with 9 positions matching TRBD2. The CDR3, as DNA: TGTGCCAGCAGCCTACCGGCGGGAGGGCCTAAAGATACGCAGTATTTT. This sequence encodes CASSLPAGGPKDTQYF.